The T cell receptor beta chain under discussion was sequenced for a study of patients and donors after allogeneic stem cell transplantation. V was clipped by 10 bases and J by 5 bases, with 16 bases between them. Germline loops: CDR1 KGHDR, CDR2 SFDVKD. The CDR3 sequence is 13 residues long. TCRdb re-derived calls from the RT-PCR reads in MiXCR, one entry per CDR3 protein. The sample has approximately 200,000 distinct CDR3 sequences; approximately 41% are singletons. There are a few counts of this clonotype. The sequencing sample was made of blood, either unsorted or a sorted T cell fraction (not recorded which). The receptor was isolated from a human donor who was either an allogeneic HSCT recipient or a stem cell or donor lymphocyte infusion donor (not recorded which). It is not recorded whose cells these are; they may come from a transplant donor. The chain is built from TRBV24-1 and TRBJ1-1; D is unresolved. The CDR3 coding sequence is TGTGCCACTTCCATGGGTGAGACGACTGAAGCTTTCTTT. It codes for CATSMGETTEAFF.